This TCR beta chain was observed in a study of circulating CD8 cells and anti-PD-1 response in melanoma (TCRdb year 2020). Turning to the overall study: Patients received nivolumab intravenously at 3 mg/kg every 2 weeks. On on-treatment samples, PD-1 was detected using a biotinylated anti-human IgG4 antibody. The melanoma cohort had some 13 patients, seven of whom got anti-PD-1 as first-line therapy, while the other six had previously had targeted therapy or immunotherapy. Responders were defined as patients showing complete or partial responses, and non-responders as patients showing stable or progressive disease (RECIST v1.1). The TCR repertoire analysis included about eleven melanoma patients, of whom 7 were non-responders and 4 were responders. What the study reported, not specific to this receptor: Because material was limited, most experiments were generally run without replicates. The published TCR repertoire comparisons relied only on baseline and M1 samples from a small cohort that had few responders. The cohort included both treatment-naive and previously treated patients, and the authors noted that this mix could influence results. Tumor material was not accessible, so tumor reactivity was assessed by peptide assays on expanded sorted subsets instead. Diversity was greatest in the DNEG repertoire, PD-1 and DPOS had similar and higher clonality, and TIGIT repertoires had the lowest diversity. Repertoires were found to be largely private between subsets, with under 7% of TRB clonotypes shared at M1, and the highest sharing was observed between DPOS and TIGIT.

This clonotype was seen a handful of times. Its target antigen remains unknown. No base qualities exist here, and no much larger clone lies one base off it. A BD FACSAria II cell sorter was used to sort four subsets, defined by PD-1 and/or TIGIT, from live CD3+CD8+TCRalphabeta+ cells. Circulating CD8 T cells were sorted into four subsets by PD-1 and TIGIT expression to characterize their relevance to anti-PD-1 therapy response. For each sorted CD8 T-cell subset, both the TCR alpha and TCR beta chains were sequenced. Peripheral blood was drawn before the first anti-PD-1 injection and after two and four injections. PBMCs were isolated immediately by Ficoll gradient centrifugation. Until use, PBMCs were kept cryopreserved in liquid nitrogen in RPMI containing approximately 20% FCS and roughly 9.4% DMSO. After thawing, PBMCs were stained with a viability dye plus antibodies against CD3, CD8alpha, TCRalphabeta, PD-1 and TIGIT. Total RNA was extracted with the RNeasy Kit, and a RIN above 7 was reached by every sample.

Trimming at the junction amounts to 9 bases on V and 4 bases on J, and the germline ends lie 10 bases apart. CDR1 and CDR2, per the germline V gene (reference sequence), are LNHDA and SQIVND. Inclusive of the bounding cysteine and phenylalanine, the CDR3 is 12 residues long. Just CDR3 DNA is preserved here, 36 bases in frame from base 1. Sequencing was carried out with a NextSeq 500. TCR libraries were prepared from approximately 16 ng of total RNA with the QIAseq Immune Repertoire RNA Library Kit, Human TCR Panel. TCR libraries were sequenced on an Illumina NextSeq with a Mid Output V2 kit, using asymmetric 261x41 paired-end reads. Each TCR library was diluted to around 4.4 nM, pooled, denatured and loaded at approximately 1 pM. From the authors' description of their analysis: TCR FASTQ files were processed in the QIAGEN GeneGlobe Data Analysis Center, with downstream analysis in R 3.5.2. Clonality was calculated as one minus the Shannon entropy normalized by the log of the number of unique productive sequences. Fisher exact tests at 5% FDR, run separately within each subset, picked out TRA or TRB clonotypes whose abundance differed between baseline and M1. Clonotypes with differential abundance were classified as emerging, expanding, contracting or non-expanding/contracting. Repertoire overlap between patients was measured with Morisita's overlap index. TCRdb reran the public reads through fastp at Q25 and MiXCR, keeping productive beta chains. Every distinct CDR3 protein forms one entry, paired with its most common genes and DNA. TCRdb's processing, not the authors' own work, is the source of the V and J calls. In this sample the table shows some 1,100 distinct CDR3 sequences, approximately 8.1% of which occur a single time. 11% of the sample rests with the top ten.

The sequence derives from a human donor with melanoma. This specimen consisted of CD8+ T cells from PBMCs, obtained at baseline or after one month of anti-PD-1 therapy (not recorded which). Here the chain combines TRBV19 and TRBJ2-1; the D gene assignment is ambiguous. Here the CDR3 is given as CASSFSYNEQFF. The DNA sequence reads TGTGCCAGCTCGTTCTCGTACAATGAGCAGTTCTTC.